Below, one T cell receptor beta chain is given with its context. CDR1 and CDR2 from the germline V gene are SGHRS and YFSETQ. The CDR3 loop spans 16 amino acids. Germline trimming cut 0 bases from V and 4 bases from J; bases unmatched to any gene: 9. This sample stems from a study of blood T cell repertoires in COVID-19. Study-wide background: The origin of the acute and convalescent COVID-19 samples was the United States, Italy and Spain. The cDNA or gDNA used as material had been derived from T cells, B-cell-depleted T cells, or PBMCs.

Authors' methods: Using reference gene primer amplification, nucleated cell counts were estimated. Sequenced by immunoSEQ multiplex PCR; TCRdb stores in-frame clones only, minus some. That table gives V, J and clone size, and the DNA gave D and trimming. The data show about 120,000 clones, around 82% seen once. This chain links TRBV5-1 with TRBJ2-7, with TRBD1 matching over 8 bases. Source material: peripheral blood. The clonotype comes from a man older than 75 with active or convalescent COVID-19. The CDR3 nucleotides read TGCGCCAGCAGCTTGGCCTGGACAGGGTTAGCGTACGAGCAGTACTTC. This gives the protein CASSLAWTGLAYEQYF.